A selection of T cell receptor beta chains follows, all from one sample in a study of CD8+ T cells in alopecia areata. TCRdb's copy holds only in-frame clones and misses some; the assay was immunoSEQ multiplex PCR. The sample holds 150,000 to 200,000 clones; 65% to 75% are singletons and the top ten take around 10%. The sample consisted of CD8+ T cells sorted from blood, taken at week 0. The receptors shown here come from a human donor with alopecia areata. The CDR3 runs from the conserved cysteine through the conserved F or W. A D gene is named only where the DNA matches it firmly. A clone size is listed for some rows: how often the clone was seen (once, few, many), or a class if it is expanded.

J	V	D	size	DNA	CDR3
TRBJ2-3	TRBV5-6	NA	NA	TGTGCCAGCAGCCCAGCCGGGGTAGGGCGGACAGATACGCAGTATTTT	CASSPAGVGRTDTQYF
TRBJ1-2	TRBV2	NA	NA	TGTGCCAGCAGTGAATCCCCCCGAGGGGGAAGGTACGGCTACACCTTC	CASSESPRGGRYGYTF
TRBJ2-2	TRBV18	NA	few	TGTGCCAGCTCACCTCCATTGGAGGCCGGGGAGCTGTTTTTT	CASSPPLEAGELFF
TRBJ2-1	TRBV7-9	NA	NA	TGTGCCAGCAGCCGAGGATCCGCCCCTGGTGAGCAGTTCTTC	CASSRGSAPGEQFF
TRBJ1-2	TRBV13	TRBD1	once	TGTGCCAGCAGCTTAGGCCGGGACAGGGGACCCTATGGCTACACCTTC	CASSLGRDRGPYGYTF
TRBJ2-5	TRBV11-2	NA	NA	TGTGCCTCTCTGGGCTCGGAGGGGGAGACCCAGTACTTC	CASLGSEGETQYF
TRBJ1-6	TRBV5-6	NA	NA	TGTGCCAGCAGCTTGGGCACCCAAGGGAATTCACCCCTCCACTTT	CASSLGTQGNSPLHF
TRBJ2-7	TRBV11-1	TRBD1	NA	TGTGCCAGCAGCTACAGGGGTTTGTCGGTATACGAGCAGTACTTC	CASSYRGLSVYEQYF
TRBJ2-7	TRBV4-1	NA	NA	TGCGCCAGCAGCCAAGAAGCCGGGGGGCACCGCGAGCAGTACTTC	CASSQEAGGHREQYF
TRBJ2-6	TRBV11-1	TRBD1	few	TGTGCCAGCAGCCCACAGGGGCTTGGGGCCAACGTCCTGACTTTC	CASSPQGLGANVLTF
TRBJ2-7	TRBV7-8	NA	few	TGTGCCAGCAGCTTAGCGGTGGTAGCCTACGAGCAGTACTTC	CASSLAVVAYEQYF
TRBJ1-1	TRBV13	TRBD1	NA	TGTGCCAGCAGCGTACGACAGGGTACGTCTGAAGCTTTCTTT	CASSVRQGTSEAFF
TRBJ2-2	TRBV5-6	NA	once	TGTGCCAGCAGCTTCGGGCTTTACACCGGGGAGCTGTTTTTT	CASSFGLYTGELFF
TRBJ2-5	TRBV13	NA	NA	TGTGCCAGCAGCTTGGCCGGGTTAGAGACCCAGTACTTC	CASSLAGLETQYF
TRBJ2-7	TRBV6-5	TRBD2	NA	TGTGCCAGCACCCATTCGGCGGGGGACGAGCAGTACTTC	CASTHSAGDEQYF